This T cell receptor beta chain emerged from a study of blood T cell repertoires in COVID-19. Study background: In each case, the material was cDNA or gDNA derived from T cells, B-cell-depleted T cells, or PBMCs.

Using immunoSEQ multiplex PCR, the repertoire was profiled, and TCRdb retains in-frame clones only, with some absent. The sample has hundreds of thousands of clones, approximately 88% seen once. The CDR3 contains 14 residues. V was pared by 6 bases and J by 4 bases, with 9 bases of the junction left unmatched. Germline V CDR1 and CDR2: LNHDA, SQIVND (reference sequence). During active infection, Seattle patients enrolled and were then monitored through disease. Source material: peripheral blood. This receptor was obtained from a woman in her 30s with COVID-19, enrolled during active disease. This chain connects TRBV19 to TRBJ2-7, with 7 positions matching TRBD1. CDR3 amino acids: CASRSADREYEQYV. The CDR3 bases are TGTGCCAGTAGGTCGGCCGACAGGGAATACGAGCAGTACGTC.